This T cell receptor (beta chain) was documented in a study of blood T cell repertoires in COVID-19. Study in general: T cells, B-cell-depleted T cells, or PBMCs supplied cDNA or gDNA.

Trimming cost V 6 bases and J 4 bases; bases outside gene matches: 11. Germline values: CDR1 SGDLS, CDR2 YYNGEE. The CDR3 has 15 residues. TCRdb keeps only in-frame clones here, not all; method: immunoSEQ multiplex PCR. This sample has fewer than 400,000 clones, with more than 75% found just once. Those who participated ranged in age from roughly 18 to 95 years and resided in about two dozen US areas. Assignment of participants to cohorts was predicated upon participant-reported clinical history. The study counted Cohort 3 donors as recovered given two negative PCRs, clearance, or symptom resolution. V gene TRBV9 combines with J gene TRBJ2-5, with TRBD2 matching 8 bases. Sequenced input: PBMCs or T cells enriched from blood (not recorded which). The TCR was taken from a man aged 25 to 45 who had recovered from COVID-19. CDR3 DNA sequence: TGTGCCAGCACTAAGCAGGCGGGAGGTCTAGAGACCCAGTACTTC. Translated, it gives CASTKQAGGLETQYF. Combining the CDR3 with reference TRBV9 and TRBJ2-5 gives the whole variable domain DSGVTQTPKHLITATGQRVTLRCSPRSGDLSVYWYQQSLDQGLQFLIQYYNGEERAKGNILERFSAQQFPDLHSELNLSSLELGDSALYFCASTKQAGGLETQYFGPGTRLLVL.